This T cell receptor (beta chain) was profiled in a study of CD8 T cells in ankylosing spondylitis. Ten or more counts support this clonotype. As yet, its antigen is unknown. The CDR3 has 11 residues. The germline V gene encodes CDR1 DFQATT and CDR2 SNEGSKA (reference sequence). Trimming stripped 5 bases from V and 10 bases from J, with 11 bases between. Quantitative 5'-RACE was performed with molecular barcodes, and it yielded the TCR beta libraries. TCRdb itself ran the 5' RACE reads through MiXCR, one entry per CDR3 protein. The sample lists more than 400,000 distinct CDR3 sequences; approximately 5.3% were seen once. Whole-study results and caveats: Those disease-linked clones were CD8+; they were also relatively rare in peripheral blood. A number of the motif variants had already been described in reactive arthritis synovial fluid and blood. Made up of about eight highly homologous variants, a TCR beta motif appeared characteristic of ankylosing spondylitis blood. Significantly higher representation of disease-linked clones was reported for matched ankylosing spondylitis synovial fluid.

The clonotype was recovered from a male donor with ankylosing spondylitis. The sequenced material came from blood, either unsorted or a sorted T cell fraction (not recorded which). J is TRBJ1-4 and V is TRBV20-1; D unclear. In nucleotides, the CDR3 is TGCAGTGCTCCCTTCCCCGGAAAACTGTTTTTT. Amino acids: CSAPFPGKLFF.